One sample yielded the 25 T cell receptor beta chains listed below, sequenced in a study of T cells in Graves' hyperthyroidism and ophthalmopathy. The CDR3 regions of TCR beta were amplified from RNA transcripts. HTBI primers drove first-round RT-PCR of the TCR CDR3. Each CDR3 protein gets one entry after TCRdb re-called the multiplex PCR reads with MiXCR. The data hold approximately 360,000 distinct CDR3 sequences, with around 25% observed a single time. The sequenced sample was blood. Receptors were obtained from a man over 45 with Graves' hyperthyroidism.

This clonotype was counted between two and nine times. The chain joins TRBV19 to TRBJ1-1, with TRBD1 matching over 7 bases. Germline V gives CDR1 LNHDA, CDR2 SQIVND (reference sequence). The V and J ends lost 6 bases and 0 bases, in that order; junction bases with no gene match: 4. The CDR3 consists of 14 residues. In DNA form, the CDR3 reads TGTGCCAGTAGAAAGGGACAGCTGAACACTGAAGCTTTCTTT. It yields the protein CASRKGQLNTEAFF.

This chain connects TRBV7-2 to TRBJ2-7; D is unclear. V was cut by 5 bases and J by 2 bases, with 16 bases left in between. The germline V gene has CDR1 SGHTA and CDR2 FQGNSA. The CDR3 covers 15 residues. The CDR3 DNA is TGTGCCAGCAGCCAGGACGGTACAAGAACCTACGAGCAGTACTTC. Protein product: CASSQDGTRTYEQYF.

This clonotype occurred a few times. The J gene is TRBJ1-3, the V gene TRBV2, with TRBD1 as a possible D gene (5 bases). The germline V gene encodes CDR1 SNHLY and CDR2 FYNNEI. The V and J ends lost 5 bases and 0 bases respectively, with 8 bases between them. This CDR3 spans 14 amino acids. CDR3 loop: CASSRQSSGNTIYF. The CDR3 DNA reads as TGTGCCAGCAGTCGACAGAGCTCTGGAAACACCATATATTTT.

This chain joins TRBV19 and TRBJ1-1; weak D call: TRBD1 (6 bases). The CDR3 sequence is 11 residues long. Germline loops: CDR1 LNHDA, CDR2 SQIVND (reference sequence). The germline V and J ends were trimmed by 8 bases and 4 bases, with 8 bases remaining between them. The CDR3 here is CASEGGTEAFF. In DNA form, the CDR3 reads TGTGCCAGTGAGGGGGGCACTGAAGCTTTCTTT. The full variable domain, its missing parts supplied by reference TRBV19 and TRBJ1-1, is DGGITQSPKYLFRKEGQNVTLSCEQNLNHDAMYWYRQDPGQGLRLIYYSQIVNDFQKGDIAEGYSVSREKKESFPLTVTSAQKNPTAFYLCASEGGTEAFFGQGTRLTVV.

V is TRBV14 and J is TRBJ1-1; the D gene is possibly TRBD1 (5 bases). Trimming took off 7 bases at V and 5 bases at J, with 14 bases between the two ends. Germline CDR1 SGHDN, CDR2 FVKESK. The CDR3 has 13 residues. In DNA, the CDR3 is TGTGCCAGCAAGCAATTATGGGGGACTGAAGCTTTCTTT. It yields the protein CASKQLWGTEAFF.

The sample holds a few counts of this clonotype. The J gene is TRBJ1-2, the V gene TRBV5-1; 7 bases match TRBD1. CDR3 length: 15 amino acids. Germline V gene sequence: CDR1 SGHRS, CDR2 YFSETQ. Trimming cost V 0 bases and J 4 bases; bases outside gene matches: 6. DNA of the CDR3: TGCGCCAGCAGCTTGGAAGGGGGCGAAGGCTATGGCTACACCTTC. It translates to CASSLEGGEGYGYTF.

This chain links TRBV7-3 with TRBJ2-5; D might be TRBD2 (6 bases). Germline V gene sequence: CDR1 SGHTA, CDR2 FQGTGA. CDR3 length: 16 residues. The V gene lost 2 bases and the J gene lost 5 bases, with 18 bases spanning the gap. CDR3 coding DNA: TGTGCCAGCAGCTTATATTCCGCTGGACGGGGGGAGACCCAGTACTTC. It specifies CASSLYSAGRGETQYF.

The CDR3 here is CASSLRLGGSGYEQYF. In DNA, the CDR3 is TGTGCCAGCAGCTTGCGGCTCGGCGGGAGCGGGTACGAGCAGTACTTC. This chain uses TRBV7-9 with TRBJ2-7; 7 positions agree with TRBD2. Per the germline V gene, CDR1 is SEHNR and CDR2 is FQNEAQ (reference sequence). This CDR3 contains 16 residues. Trimming took 3 bases from V and 4 from J; bases not matched to a gene: 12.

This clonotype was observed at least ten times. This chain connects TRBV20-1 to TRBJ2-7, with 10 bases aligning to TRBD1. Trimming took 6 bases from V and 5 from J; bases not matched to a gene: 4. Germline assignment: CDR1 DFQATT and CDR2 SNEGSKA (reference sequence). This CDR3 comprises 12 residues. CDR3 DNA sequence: TGCAGTGCCAGACAGGGGGCGGACGAGCAGTACTTC. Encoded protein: CSARQGADEQYF.

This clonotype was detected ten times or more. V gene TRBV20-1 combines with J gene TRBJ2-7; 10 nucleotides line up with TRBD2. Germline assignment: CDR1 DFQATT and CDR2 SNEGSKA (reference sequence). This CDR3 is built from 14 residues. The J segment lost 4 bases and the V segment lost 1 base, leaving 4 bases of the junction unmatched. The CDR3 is CSARGPSGSYEQYF. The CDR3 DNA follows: TGCAGTGCTAGAGGCCCTAGCGGGAGTTACGAGCAGTACTTC.

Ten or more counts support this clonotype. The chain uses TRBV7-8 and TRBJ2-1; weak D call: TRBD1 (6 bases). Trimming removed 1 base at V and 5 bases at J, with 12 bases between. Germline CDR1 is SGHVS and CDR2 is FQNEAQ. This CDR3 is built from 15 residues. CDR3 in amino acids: CASSLVRGYNNEQFF. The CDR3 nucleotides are TGTGCCAGCAGCTTAGTCAGGGGCTATAACAATGAGCAGTTCTTC.

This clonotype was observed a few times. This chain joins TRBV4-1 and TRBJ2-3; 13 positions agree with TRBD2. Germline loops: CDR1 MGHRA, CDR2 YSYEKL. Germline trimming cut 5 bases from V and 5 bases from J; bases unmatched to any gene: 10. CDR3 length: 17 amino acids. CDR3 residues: CASSSRTSGGSGDTQYF. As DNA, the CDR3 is TGCGCCAGCAGCTCCCGGACTAGCGGGGGTAGTGGAGATACGCAGTATTTT.

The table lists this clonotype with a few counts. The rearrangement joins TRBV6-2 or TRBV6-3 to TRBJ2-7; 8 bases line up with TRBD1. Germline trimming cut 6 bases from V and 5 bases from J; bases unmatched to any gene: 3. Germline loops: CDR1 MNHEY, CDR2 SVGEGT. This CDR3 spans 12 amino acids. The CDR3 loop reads CASRLDRDEQYF. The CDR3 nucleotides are TGTGCCAGCAGGTTGGACAGGGACGAGCAGTACTTC.

DNA of the CDR3: TGTGCCAGCCCCGACAGGGATAACACTGAAGCTTTCTTT. It codes for CASPDRDNTEAFF. The chain recombines TRBV19 with TRBJ1-1, with 7 nucleotides matching TRBD1. The CDR3 extends over 13 amino acids. V was pared by 9 bases and J by 2 bases, with 6 bases of the junction left unmatched. Germline lookup yields CDR1 LNHDA and CDR2 SQIVND (reference sequence). Drawing the rest from reference TRBV19 and TRBJ1-1, the complete variable domain is DGGITQSPKYLFRKEGQNVTLSCEQNLNHDAMYWYRQDPGQGLRLIYYSQIVNDFQKGDIAEGYSVSREKKESFPLTVTSAQKNPTAFYLCASPDRDNTEAFFGQGTRLTVV.

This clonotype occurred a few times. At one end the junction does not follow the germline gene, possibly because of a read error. CDR3 sequence: CVSSLDWVGRNEQFF. CDR3 bases: TGCGTCAGCAGCTTGGACTGGGTAGGGCGTAATGAGCAGTTCTTC. V usage is TRBV5-1 and J usage is TRBJ2-1; D possibly corresponds to TRBD2 (5 bases). CDR3 length equals 15 residues. Germline lookup yields CDR1 SGHRS and CDR2 YFSETQ. The full variable domain, completed using reference TRBV5-1 and TRBJ2-1, is KAGVTQTPRYLIKTRGQQVTLSCSPISGHRSVSWYQQTPGQGLQFLFEYFSETQRNKGNFPGRFSGRQFSNSRSEMNVSTLELGDSALYLCVSSLDWVGRNEQFFGPGTRLTVL.

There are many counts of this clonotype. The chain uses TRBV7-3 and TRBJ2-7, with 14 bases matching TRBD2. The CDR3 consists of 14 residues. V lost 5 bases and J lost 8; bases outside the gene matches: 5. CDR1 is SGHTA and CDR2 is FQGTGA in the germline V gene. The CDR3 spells CASSTGTSGSKQYF. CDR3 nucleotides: TGTGCCAGCAGCACCGGGACTAGCGGGAGCAAGCAGTACTTC.

The CDR3 DNA follows: TGTGCCAGCAGCCAAGCTACCAGTCGAGCGCCCCTCACCGGGGAGCTGTTTTTT. The encoded protein is CASSQATSRAPLTGELFF. The J gene is TRBJ2-2, the V gene TRBV4-2; D ambiguous. V gave up 1 base and J gave up 4 bases, with 19 bases separating them. Germline V CDR1 and CDR2: LGHNA, YNFKEQ. The CDR3 extends over 18 amino acids.

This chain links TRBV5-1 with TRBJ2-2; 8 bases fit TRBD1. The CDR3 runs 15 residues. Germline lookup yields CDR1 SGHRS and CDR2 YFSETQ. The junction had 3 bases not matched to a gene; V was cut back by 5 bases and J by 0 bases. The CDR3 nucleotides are TGCGCCAGCAGGACAGGGGTCGCGAACACCGGGGAGCTGTTTTTT. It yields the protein CASRTGVANTGELFF.

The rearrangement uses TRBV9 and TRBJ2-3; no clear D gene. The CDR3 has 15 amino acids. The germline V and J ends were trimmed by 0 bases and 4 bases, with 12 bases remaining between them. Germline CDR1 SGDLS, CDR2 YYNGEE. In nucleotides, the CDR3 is TGTGCCAGCAGCGTAGGTAGGATGGCGGCAGATACGCAGTATTTT. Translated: CASSVGRMAADTQYF.

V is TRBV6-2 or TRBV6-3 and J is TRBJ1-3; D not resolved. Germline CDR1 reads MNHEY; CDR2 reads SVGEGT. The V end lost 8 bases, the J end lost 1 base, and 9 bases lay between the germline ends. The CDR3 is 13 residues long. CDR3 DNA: TGTGCCAGCTCGCAAGAATCTGGAAACACCATATATTTT. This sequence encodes CASSQESGNTIYF.

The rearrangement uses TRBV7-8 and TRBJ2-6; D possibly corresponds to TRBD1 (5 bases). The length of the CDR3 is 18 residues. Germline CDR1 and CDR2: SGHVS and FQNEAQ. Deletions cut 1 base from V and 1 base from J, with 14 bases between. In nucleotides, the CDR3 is TGTGCCAGCAGCTTAGTCGACAGTAGGCGTTCTGGGGCCAACGTCCTGACTTTC. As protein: CASSLVDSRRSGANVLTF. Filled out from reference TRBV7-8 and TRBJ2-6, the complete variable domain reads GAGVSQSPRYKVAKRGQDVALRCDPISGHVSLFWYQQALGQGPEFLTYFQNEAQLDKSGLPSDRFFAERPEGSVSTLKIQRTQQEDSAVYLCASSLVDSRRSGANVLTFGAGSRLTVL.

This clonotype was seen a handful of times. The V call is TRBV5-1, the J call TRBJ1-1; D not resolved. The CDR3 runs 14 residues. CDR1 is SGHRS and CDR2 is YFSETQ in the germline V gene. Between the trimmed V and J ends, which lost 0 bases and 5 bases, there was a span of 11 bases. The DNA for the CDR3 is TGCGCCAGCAGCTTGGAACTGGGAAGGACTGAAGCTTTCTTT. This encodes CASSLELGRTEAFF.

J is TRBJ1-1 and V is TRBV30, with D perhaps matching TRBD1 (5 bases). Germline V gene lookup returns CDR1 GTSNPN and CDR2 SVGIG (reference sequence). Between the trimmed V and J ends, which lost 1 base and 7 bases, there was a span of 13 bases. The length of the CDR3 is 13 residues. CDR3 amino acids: CAWSGDGAREAFF. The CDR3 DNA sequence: TGTGCCTGGAGTGGGGACGGAGCCCGTGAAGCTTTCTTT.

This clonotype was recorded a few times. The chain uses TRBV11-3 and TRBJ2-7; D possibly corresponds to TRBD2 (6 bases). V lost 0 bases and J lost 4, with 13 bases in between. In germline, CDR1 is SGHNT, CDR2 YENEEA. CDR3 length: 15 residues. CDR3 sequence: CASSLEPGLNYEQYF. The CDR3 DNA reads TGTGCCAGCAGCTTAGAGCCGGGACTTAATTACGAGCAGTACTTC.

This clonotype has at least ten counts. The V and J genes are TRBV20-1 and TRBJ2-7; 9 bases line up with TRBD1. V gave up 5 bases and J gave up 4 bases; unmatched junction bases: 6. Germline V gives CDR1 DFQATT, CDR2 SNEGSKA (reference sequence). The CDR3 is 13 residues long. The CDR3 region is CSARPGQGYEQYF. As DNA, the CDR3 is TGCAGTGCTCGACCGGGACAGGGTTACGAGCAGTACTTC.